The 11 T cell receptor beta chains below were found in one sample sequenced in a study of blood T cell repertoires in COVID-19. Sequencing used immunoSEQ multiplex PCR; TCRdb keeps in-frame clones, though not all of them. The top ten clones hold 21% of a sample with tens of thousands of clones, around 80% of them seen once. Sequenced: peripheral blood. The receptors derive from a human donor in a cohort sampled during active COVID-19.

The chain uses TRBV6-5 and TRBJ1-1, with a possible D match to TRBD1 (6 bases). Germline assignment: CDR1 MNHEY and CDR2 SVGAGI. The CDR3 loop spans 15 amino acids. Trimming cost V 5 bases and J 1 base, with 14 bases left between them. CDR3 DNA: TGTGCCAGCAGTAAACAGGGTTACGGGAACACTGAAGCTTTCTTT. Encoded protein: CASSKQGYGNTEAFF.

The chain combines TRBV7-9 with TRBJ2-7, with 13 bases matching TRBD2. From germline, CDR1 is SEHNR and CDR2 FQNEAQ (reference sequence). The CDR3 length is 15 residues. V lost 5 bases to trimming and J lost 4 bases; unmatched junction nucleotides: 5. Written as DNA, the CDR3 is TGTGCCAGCAGCCCAGGACTAGCGGGAGAGTACGAGCAGTACTTC. Amino acids: CASSPGLAGEYEQYF.

This sequence joins TRBV7-6 and TRBJ1-1; TRBD1 matches 7 bases. Germline-derived CDR1 and CDR2 are SGHVS and FNYEAQ. The ends lost 2 bases at V and 3 bases at J; junction bases unmatched: 3. The CDR3 totals 14 residues. The chain's CDR3 is CASSLQGEDTEAFF. CDR3 nucleotides: TGTGCCAGCAGCTTACAGGGGGAAGACACTGAAGCTTTCTTT.

The CDR3 nucleotides read TGTGCCAGCCAAACTGGGACAGGGAGTAACTATGGCTACACCTTC. It is translated as CASQTGTGSNYGYTF. The rearrangement links TRBV28 to TRBJ1-2, with TRBD1 matching 9 bases. CDR1 and CDR2 (germline): MDHEN, SYDVKM. The CDR3 is made up of 15 amino acids. Trimming cost V 8 bases and J 1 base; bases outside gene matches: 8.

This chain uses TRBV2 with TRBJ2-3; the match to TRBD2 covers 7 bases. V dropped 5 bases and J dropped 6; count of bases not matched to a gene: 2. Per the germline V gene, CDR1 is SNHLY and CDR2 is FYNNEI. The CDR3 has 12 residues. The CDR3 sequence: CASSPGGDTQYF. The CDR3 coding sequence is TGTGCCAGCAGTCCCGGGGGGGATACGCAGTATTTT.

The chain employs TRBV2 and TRBJ1-4, with unresolved D. CDR3 length: 13 amino acids. The V and J ends lost 1 base and 5 bases respectively, with 5 bases between them. CDR1 and CDR2 from the germline V gene are SNHLY and FYNNEI. The CDR3 here is CASSEGSNEKLFF. DNA for the CDR3: TGTGCCAGCAGTGAAGGTAGCAATGAAAAACTGTTTTTT.

This chain joins TRBV29-1 and TRBJ2-1; tentative D call: TRBD1 (5 bases). The V gene's germline CDR1 is SQVTM and CDR2 ANQGSEA. Trimming pared 5 bases from V and 9 bases from J, leaving 23 bases between. CDR3 length: 15 amino acids. CDR3 DNA: TGCAGCGTTACCCCAGGGTCGTCTGGGTCGGGTGAGCAGTTCTTC. The encoded protein is CSVTPGSSGSGEQFF.

The genes are TRBV7-9 and TRBJ1-1; no firm D call. The CDR3 runs to 15 residues. Germline loops: CDR1 SEHNR, CDR2 FQNEAQ (reference sequence). The germline V and J ends were trimmed by 3 bases and 6 bases, with 17 bases remaining between them. CDR3 region: CASSFRSGEVSEAFF. The CDR3 DNA reads TGTGCCAGCAGCTTCAGATCCGGGGAGGTCTCTGAAGCTTTCTTT.

This clone was counted at least ten times. The chain recombines TRBV3-1 (or the pseudogene TRBV3-2) with TRBJ1-6, with 7 nucleotides matching TRBD1. Germline loops: CDR1 LGHDT, CDR2 YNNKEL (reference sequence). V was pared by 5 bases and J by 6 bases, with 4 bases of the junction left unmatched. The CDR3 contains 14 residues. The CDR3 sequence is CASSDDRVNSPLHF. CDR3 bases: TGTGCCAGCAGCGACGACAGGGTTAATTCACCCCTCCACTTT.

The chain has TRBV6-2 or TRBV6-3 and TRBJ2-5; TRBD2 agrees at 13 bases. With V trimmed by 5 bases and J by 7 bases, 4 bases remained unmatched. CDR3 length equals 14 residues. Germline assignment: CDR1 MNHEY and CDR2 SVGEGT. CDR3 DNA: TGTGCCAGCAGTCGGACTAGCGGGGGATGGACCCAGTACTTC. Its translation: CASSRTSGGWTQYF.

The rearrangement links TRBV4-1 to TRBJ1-2; perhaps TRBD1 as D (5 bases). Germline CDR1 MGHRA, CDR2 YSYEKL. This CDR3 comprises 16 residues. The V end lost 1 base, the J end lost 2 bases, and 14 bases lay between the germline ends. In DNA form, the CDR3 reads TGCGCCAGCAGCCAAGTAGGGTACAGGACGAACTATGGCTACACCTTC. Translated, it gives CASSQVGYRTNYGYTF.